These 15 T cell receptor beta chains originate from one sample sequenced in a study of OX40 agonist ivuxolimab in advanced cancers. Method: immunoSEQ multiplex PCR; TCRdb's copy keeps in-frame clones and lacks some. Among under 90,000 clones listed, about 92% were seen once. This specimen consisted of CD4+ or CD8+ T cells sorted from blood, obtained in a trial of the OX40 agonist ivuxolimab. The receptors were sampled from an adult with an advanced solid tumor such as melanoma, head and neck, liver or kidney cancer.

The chain recombines TRBV6-5 with TRBJ2-7; D unresolved. The V gene lost 6 bases and the J gene lost 0 bases, with 9 bases spanning the gap. The germline V gene has CDR1 MNHEY and CDR2 SVGAGI. This CDR3 comprises 13 residues. CDR3 coding DNA: TGTGCCAGCAGATCGGGCCCCTCCTACGAGCAGTACTTC. This encodes CASRSGPSYEQYF.

The CDR3 DNA reads as TGTGCCAGCAGTTACACCCAGGGGGAGGGGGAGCAGTACTTC. Translation: CASSYTQGEGEQYF. The chain combines TRBV6-5 with TRBJ2-7; perhaps D is TRBD1 or TRBD2 (7 bases each). Trimming took off 2 bases at V and 7 bases at J, with 15 bases between the two ends. This CDR3 spans 14 amino acids. The V gene's germline CDR1 is MNHEY and CDR2 SVGAGI.

The rearrangement uses TRBV19 and TRBJ2-1; D not resolved. Germline V gives CDR1 LNHDA, CDR2 SQIVND (reference sequence). The ends were cut back, 2 bases at V and 5 bases at J, with 10 bases in the middle. This CDR3 comprises 14 residues. The CDR3 bases are TGTGCCAGTAGTATATATGAAAAGCACAATGAGCAGTTCTTC. It is translated as CASSIYEKHNEQFF.

The sample holds a few counts of this clone. This chain connects TRBV27 to TRBJ2-7, with 10 bases lining up with TRBD2. The V gene's germline CDR1 is MNHEY and CDR2 SMNVEV (reference sequence). V shed 5 bases and J 3 bases; nucleotides not matched to a gene: 4. This CDR3 spans 14 amino acids. In DNA form, the CDR3 reads TGTGCCAGCAGTAGAGCGGGAGGGTTCTACGAGCAGTACTTC. Translated, it gives CASSRAGGFYEQYF.

This rearrangement joins TRBV28 to TRBJ1-2; no firm D call. Deletions cut 2 bases from V and 0 bases from J, with 7 bases between. The germline V gene has CDR1 MDHEN and CDR2 SYDVKM. This CDR3 region has 14 residues. The CDR3: CASSLGQPNYGYTF. Written as DNA, the CDR3 is TGTGCCAGCAGTTTAGGGCAGCCTAACTATGGCTACACCTTC.

The chain combines TRBV29-1 with TRBJ1-1, with D possibly matching TRBD1 (5 bases). Trimming stripped 7 bases from V and 0 bases from J, with 12 bases between. Per the germline V gene, CDR1 is SQVTM and CDR2 is ANQGSEA. The CDR3 totals 13 residues. CDR3 in DNA: TGCAGCGGGGGGGGTAGGGTGAACACTGAAGCTTTCTTT. Amino acid sequence: CSGGGRVNTEAFF.

The chain has TRBV7-2 and TRBJ2-5; maybe TRBD1 (6 bases). This CDR3 has 17 amino acids. V lost 5 bases and J lost 1, with 20 bases in between. CDR1 SGHTA and CDR2 FQGNSA come from the germline V gene. The CDR3 DNA reads TGTGCCAGCAGCCCAGGTACAGGGTACGCAACCCAAGAGACCCAGTACTTC. Translation gives CASSPGTGYATQETQYF. The complete variable domain, with remaining parts taken from reference TRBV7-2 and TRBJ2-5, reads GAGVSQSPSNKVTEKGKDVELRCDPISGHTALYWYRQSLGQGLEFLIYFQGNSAPDKSGLPSDRFSAERTGGSVSTLTIQRTQQEDSAVYLCASSPGTGYATQETQYFGPGTRLLVL.

The rearrangement uses TRBV28 and TRBJ1-4, with D possibly matching TRBD1 (5 bases). With 5 bases removed from V and 3 bases from J, the gap between germline ends came to 13 bases. Germline lookup yields CDR1 MDHEN and CDR2 SYDVKM. The CDR3 is made up of 15 amino acids. CDR3: CASSPPAGPNEKLFF. In nucleotides, the CDR3 is TGTGCCAGCAGTCCCCCTGCAGGGCCTAATGAAAAACTGTTTTTT. Looking up the rest from reference TRBV28 and TRBJ1-4 gives the full variable domain: DVKVTQSSRYLVKRTGEKVFLECVQDMDHENMFWYRQDPGLGLRLIYFSYDVKMKEKGDIPEGYSVSREKKERFSLILESASTNQTSMYLCASSPPAGPNEKLFFGSGTQLSVL.

This chain joins TRBV7-2 and TRBJ2-1; TRBD2 matches at 12 bases. Germline-derived CDR1 and CDR2 are SGHTA and FQGNSA. V was clipped by 4 bases and J by 6 bases; unmatched bases: 7. CDR3 length: 16 residues. CDR3 in DNA: TGTGCCAGCAGCTCCCGTAGACTAGCGGGGGTCAATGAGCAGTTCTTC. It specifies CASSSRRLAGVNEQFF.

The chain links TRBV5-4 to TRBJ2-7; either TRBD1 or TRBD2 may supply D (5 bases each). V lost 5 bases to trimming and J lost 3 bases, with 15 bases between them. This CDR3 spans 14 amino acids. CDR1 SGHNT and CDR2 YYREEE come from the germline V gene (reference sequence). The CDR3 here is CASSTTGTGYEQYF. For the CDR3, the DNA is TGTGCCAGCAGTACCACCGGGACGGGCTACGAGCAGTACTTC.

The sample holds one count of this clone. The CDR3 protein is CASSERGTALAKNIQYF. The CDR3 nucleotides read TGTGCCAGCAGTGAGCGGGGGACCGCTCTAGCCAAAAACATTCAGTACTTC. The chain carries TRBV6-1 and TRBJ2-4; TRBD2 matches at 7 bases. Trimming removed 3 bases from V and 0 bases from J; junction bases left unmatched: 8. The CDR3 extends over 17 amino acids. Germline V gene sequence: CDR1 MNHNS, CDR2 SASEGT.

The chain carries TRBV7-9 and TRBJ1-6, with 11 nucleotides matching TRBD1. The CDR3 has 16 amino acids. The germline CDR1 and CDR2 sequences are SEHNR and FQNEAQ (reference sequence). V was pared by 5 bases and J by 13 bases, with 13 bases of the junction left unmatched. The CDR3 reads CASSPTSDRGRGPLHF. The CDR3, as DNA: TGTGCCAGCAGCCCGACTTCGGACAGGGGGCGGGGGCCCCTCCACTTT.

The CDR3 nucleotides are TGTGCCAGCAGCCGCAAGCAGCCGACCGGGGAGCTGTTTTTT. Encoded protein: CASSRKQPTGELFF. The rearrangement joins TRBV14 to TRBJ2-2; D not resolved. Trimming shortened V by 4 bases and J by 5 bases, and 11 bases separated the two germline ends. The CDR3 extends over 14 amino acids. Germline CDR1 SGHDN, CDR2 FVKESK.

V and J are TRBV7-2 and TRBJ1-1; the D is unclear. CDR1 and CDR2 from the germline V gene are SGHTA and FQGNSA. This CDR3 contains 14 residues. Trimming stripped 5 bases from V and 0 bases from J, with 10 bases between. CDR3 DNA sequence: TGTGCCAGCAGCCCACGGACCGTGAACACTGAAGCTTTCTTT. It yields the protein CASSPRTVNTEAFF.

This CDR3 reads CASSLDPATSGRGGQYF. CDR3 DNA sequence: TGTGCCAGCAGCCTGGATCCGGCGACTAGCGGGAGAGGGGGGCAGTATTTT. The chain employs TRBV11-3 and TRBJ2-3; 12 positions match TRBD2. Germline V CDR1 and CDR2: SGHNT, YENEEA. The trim removed 5 bases at V and 11 bases at J, leaving 17 bases unmatched. CDR3 length: 17 residues.